This T cell receptor beta chain was captured by sequencing in a study of T cells in Graves' hyperthyroidism and ophthalmopathy (dated by TCRdb to between 2018 and 2021). About the study as a whole: Peripheral blood was collected at initial diagnosis, before any treatment. A discovery cohort of about 95 patients, 43 with Graves' ophthalmopathy and about 58 with stable Graves' hyperthyroidism, was used to find distinguishing TCR V-J signatures. After blood sampling, hyperthyroidism patients were treated with methimazole at a starting dose of 30 mg daily, and ophthalmopathy patients were treated with high-dose intravenous methylprednisolone. The approximately 98 discovery patients were randomly divided into training and test sets at a 7:3 ratio. In addition, the study compared T-cell repertoires in thyroid tissue and in blood from several Graves' hyperthyroidism patients. TCR Vbeta CDR3 sequencing of 130 to 150 peripheral blood samples (roughly 43 ophthalmopathy, 75 to 80 hyperthyroidism and approximately 17 progressor patients) is reported in the paper. Whether ophthalmopathy could be predicted prospectively was tested in an independent validation cohort made up of under 20 hyperthyroidism patients plus 17 patients who later progressed to ophthalmopathy. What the research found in general, with its limitations: Most expanded thyroid clonotypes (frequency above 0.001) were also found in blood, which suggests that blood repertoires may mirror thyroid immune responses. Sample size was not statistically predetermined, and blinding of investigators to group allocation was not performed. Ophthalmopathy was separated from stable hyperthyroidism by a 13 V-J signature model, with 85% to 90% sensitivity and about 81% specificity obtained in cross-validation and 80%/75% obtained in testing. During validation, the model predicted progression to ophthalmopathy a median of around 7 months ahead of onset, with around 70% sensitivity and 72.22% specificity.

TCR beta CDR3 regions were amplified from RNA transcripts. The TCR CDR3 was subjected to a first round of RT-PCR using the HTBI primer set and the Qiagen OneStep RT-PCR kit. A second multiplex PCR round built the libraries, followed by size selection and purification. Libraries were sequenced paired-end with 100 bp reads on an Illumina HiSeq2000. From the authors' description of their analysis: SOAPnuke was used to process the raw data, removing reads that contained adapters or uncalled bases, had a mean Phred below 15, or lacked an exact match to the constant primer or identifier. COPE v1.2.5 was used to merge high-quality paired reads, and clonotypes were defined as unique nucleotide sequences. MiTCR v1.1 was used to align the clonotypes against IMGT TRBV, TRBD and TRBJ reference segments. The analysis included only V-J combinations with a frequency above 0.0001, which together covered 99.2% of the repertoires. A TCS score was defined as the ratio of F50 (clonal expansion) to E x V (chaos), with BLOSUM62-based TCRdist applied between CDR3 peptides within each V-J. Welch's t-statistics and random forest reduced 514 V-J features to 13, which were used in a naive Bayes classifier (R e1071). TCRdb reanalyzed the raw reads on its own, using fastp at Q25 for trimming and MiXCR for clone calling, and kept in-frame beta chains. When rows share a CDR3 protein, they turn into one entry using the most common DNA and genes. None of the V and J calls come from the authors' own analysis; TCRdb made them. Recorded for this sample are about 300,000 distinct CDR3 sequences; 12% to 15% of them occurred a single time. The top ten hold less than 8% of the sample.

Stable Graves' hyperthyroidism was defined as no progression to ophthalmopathy during 18 months of follow-up. The hyperthyroidism patients were between 18 and 65 years old and newly diagnosed, with a disease duration of less than 2 months. The study excluded patients with uncontrolled infections, other autoimmune diseases, pregnancy or lactation. Diagnoses relied on clinical symptoms, serum thyroxine and TRAb, thyroid ultrasound and orbital computed tomography. PBMCs were separated from roughly 9.6 ml of fresh peripheral blood using Ficoll-Paque density gradient centrifugation. Total RNA was extracted using Trizol reagent, and RNA quality was assessed on an Agilent 2100 Bioanalyzer. The junction carries 14 bases between V and J, which are trimmed by 5 bases and 4 bases respectively. Per the germline V gene, SNHLY is the CDR1 and FYNNEI is the CDR2. From cysteine to phenylalanine, the CDR3 is 14 amino acids long. The DNA shown is the 42-base CDR3, in frame from base 1.

Points on this clonotype: Its antigen is currently not known. Base qualities are not at hand, and no much larger clone is one base apart.

Input material: blood. The TCR was taken from a woman between 40 and 55 years old with Graves' hyperthyroidism. The chain links TRBV2 with TRBJ2-5; the D gene is perhaps TRBD1, from 6 matching bases. DNA sequence: TGTGCCAGCAGTAGTCAGGGGTGGGGAGAGACCCAGTACTTC. This codes for CASSSQGWGETQYF.